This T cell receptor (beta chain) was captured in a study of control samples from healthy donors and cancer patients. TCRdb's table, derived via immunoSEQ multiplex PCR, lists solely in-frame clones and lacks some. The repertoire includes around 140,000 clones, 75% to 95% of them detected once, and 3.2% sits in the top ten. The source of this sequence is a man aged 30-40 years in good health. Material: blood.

CDR3 in amino acids: CAISSQGVWDQPQHF. The CDR3 nucleotides read TGTGCCATCAGTTCACAGGGTGTTTGGGATCAGCCCCAGCATTTT. This sequence joins TRBV10-3 and TRBJ1-5; D possibly corresponds to TRBD1 (6 bases). Germline values: CDR1 ENHRY, CDR2 SYGVKD. The CDR3 runs 15 residues. Trimming took off 5 bases at V and 5 bases at J, with 16 bases between the two ends.